Below are 9 T cell receptor beta chains sequenced from a single sample in a study of post-analysis software for immune sequencing data. cDNA libraries of TCR beta carried unique molecular identifiers. MiXCR, run by TCRdb on the PCR reads, gives a single entry per CDR3 protein. The sample yields about 500,000 distinct CDR3 sequences, roughly 45% seen once. The antigens of these receptors remain unknown. Study-wide findings and caveats: Patients carried 4 or 5 TRBV segments more frequently than controls did, and TRBV5-6, TRBV5-1 and TRBV20-1 were among them.

The sequenced sample consisted of blood. These receptors were obtained from a girl aged 10-17 years with multiple sclerosis.

The V and J genes are TRBV29-1 and TRBJ2-1; D ambiguous. This CDR3 has 14 residues. Between the trimmed V and J ends, which lost 6 bases and 0 bases, there was a span of 12 bases. Germline V gene data show CDR1 as SQVTM and CDR2 as ANQGSEA. The CDR3 coding sequence is TGCAGCGTCCCCCCCGAGAGCTCCTACAATGAGCAGTTCTTC. Translation: CSVPPESSYNEQFF.

The chain has TRBV7-9 and TRBJ2-5; unclear D gene. From germline, CDR1 is SEHNR and CDR2 FQNEAQ (reference sequence). V dropped 5 bases and J dropped 1 base, with 8 bases sitting between them. This CDR3 is built from 13 residues. Written as DNA, the CDR3 is TGTGCCAGCAGCGTCAGGACCCAAGAGACCCAGTACTTC. Protein product: CASSVRTQETQYF.

The V and J genes are TRBV28 and TRBJ2-7, with D possibly matching TRBD1 (5 bases). Trimming removed 3 bases at V and 1 base at J, with 16 bases between. From germline, CDR1 is MDHEN and CDR2 SYDVKM. The CDR3 contains 16 residues. The DNA of the CDR3 is TGTGCCAGCAGTTTCATTAGTATAACAGGATCCTACGAGCAGTACTTC. This encodes CASSFISITGSYEQYF.

The chain joins TRBV29-1 to TRBJ2-3; 10 positions match TRBD1. The V segment lost 7 bases and the J segment 3 bases; nucleotides outside the gene matches: 7. Germline CDR1 reads SQVTM; CDR2 reads ANQGSEA. The CDR3 covers 14 residues. The CDR3 loop is CSDRDRGMTDTQYF. CDR3 bases: TGCAGCGATCGGGACAGGGGAATGACAGATACGCAGTATTTT.

This chain uses TRBV5-1 with TRBJ2-1; 7 bases line up with TRBD2. From germline, CDR1 is SGHRS and CDR2 YFSETQ. V trimming: 0 bases; J trimming: 8 bases; junction bases outside the gene matches: 2. The CDR3 runs to 13 residues. The CDR3 bases are TGCGCCAGCAGCTTGGGGACTAGTTATGAGCAGTTCTTC. Amino acid sequence: CASSLGTSYEQFF. Variable domain in full (rest from reference TRBV5-1 and TRBJ2-1): KAGVTQTPRYLIKTRGQQVTLSCSPISGHRSVSWYQQTPGQGLQFLFEYFSETQRNKGNFPGRFSGRQFSNSRSEMNVSTLELGDSALYLCASSLGTSYEQFFGPGTRLTVL.

In its sample, this clonotype was seen a few times. This chain uses TRBV12-3 or TRBV12-4 with TRBJ2-7, with D maybe TRBD1 (5 bases). The CDR3 covers 13 residues. V shed 1 base and J shed 7 bases, with 11 bases lying between them. The CDR3 sequence: CASSLGRVGEQYF. CDR3 DNA sequence: TGTGCCAGCAGTTTAGGCAGGGTTGGAGAGCAGTACTTC.

V gene TRBV28 combines with J gene TRBJ2-7; TRBD1 matches at 8 bases. Matching the DNA end better, TRBJ2-5 makes the J call doubtful. The CDR3 contains 15 residues. The germline gives CDR1 MDHEN, CDR2 SYDVKM. CDR3 nucleotides: TGTGCCAGTCTAAAACGGACAGGGCGATTCGAGACCCAGTACTTC. As protein: CASLKRTGRFETQYF.

The V and J genes are TRBV27 and TRBJ2-1; 8 positions match TRBD2. CDR1 MNHEY and CDR2 SMNVEV come from the germline V gene (reference sequence). J lost 1 base, V lost 2 bases, and 4 bases had no gene match. This CDR3 is built from 16 residues. The CDR3 loop is CASSLLPSGSYNEQFF. The DNA of the CDR3 is TGTGCCAGCAGTTTACTGCCTAGCGGGTCCTACAATGAGCAGTTCTTC.

This clonotype was seen a handful of times. The chain is built from TRBV12-3 or TRBV12-4 and TRBJ1-4; 7 positions agree with TRBD1. This CDR3 comprises 15 residues. V shed 6 bases and J 0 bases; nucleotides not matched to a gene: 4. CDR3 residues: CASSRGQTTNEKLFF. The CDR3 DNA reads as TGTGCCAGCAGCCGGGGACAGACAACTAATGAAAAACTGTTTTTT.